This passage covers 23 T cell receptor beta chains from one sample sequenced in a study of blood T cell repertoires in COVID-19. Only in-frame clones appear in the TCRdb table, and some are missing; sequencing was by immunoSEQ multiplex PCR. The table has 56,000 or so clones, around four fifths seen once. Sequencing used peripheral blood. The origin of the receptors is a woman older than 75 with acute or convalescent COVID-19.

The CDR3 is CASSPGGTDRNTEAFF. DNA of the CDR3: TGCGCCAGCAGTCCCGGTGGGACAGACCGTAACACTGAAGCTTTCTTT. The gene calls are TRBV5-1 and TRBJ1-1; 7 positions agree with TRBD1. The CDR3 loop spans 16 amino acids. From germline, CDR1 is SGHRS and CDR2 YFSETQ. The junction had 12 bases not matched to a gene; V was cut back by 5 bases and J by 2 bases.

The gene calls are TRBV20-1 and TRBJ1-1; 7 bases fit TRBD1. CDR1 and CDR2 (germline): DFQATT, SNEGSKA (reference sequence). The CDR3 has 11 residues. V lost 7 bases and J lost 10; bases outside the gene matches: 9. In DNA, the CDR3 is TGCAGTGGGGTTACAGGGGATCGAGCTTTCTTT. It specifies CSGVTGDRAFF.

The chain recombines TRBV24-1 with TRBJ1-1, with D perhaps TRBD1 (5 bases). Trimming removed 12 bases from V and 3 bases from J, with 13 bases in between. Per the germline V gene, CDR1 is KGHDR and CDR2 is SFDVKD. The CDR3 is 12 residues long. CDR3 in amino acids: CAGPGRDTEAFF. DNA for the CDR3: TGTGCCGGACCGGGCAGGGACACTGAAGCTTTCTTT.

A note on this clone: Distinct nucleotide sequences in the sample also encode this CDR3. The chain combines TRBV5-1 with TRBJ2-2; D unresolved. Germline V gene data show CDR1 as SGHRS and CDR2 as YFSETQ. Trimming left V 4 bases short and J 1 base short, with 8 bases between. This CDR3 region has 14 residues. The CDR3 DNA follows: TGCGCCAGCAGCCTGTCCGGGAACACCGGGGAGCTGTTTTTT. This encodes CASSLSGNTGELFF.

V is TRBV6-6 and J is TRBJ1-1; 8 bases are shared with TRBD1. The germline gives CDR1 MNHNY, CDR2 SVGAGI (reference sequence). V was pared by 5 bases and J by 5 bases, with 10 bases of the junction left unmatched. The CDR3 consists of 15 residues. The CDR3 nucleotides read TGTGCCAGCAGTAGAGCTGGACAGGGAGAGACTGAAGCTTTCTTT. It codes for CASSRAGQGETEAFF.

This chain connects TRBV7-3 to TRBJ2-2; 7 positions agree with TRBD1. This CDR3 is built from 14 residues. Trimming took 5 bases from V and 6 from J; bases not matched to a gene: 6. The V gene's germline CDR1 is SGHTA and CDR2 FQGTGA. Here the CDR3 DNA reads TGTGCCAGCAGCAAACAACAGGGGTCCGGGGAGCTGTTTTTT. It codes for CASSKQQGSGELFF.

The rearrangement joins TRBV5-4 to TRBJ2-3; D is perhaps TRBD2 (7 bases). V was pared by 5 bases and J by 2 bases, with 18 bases between. The CDR3 extends over 16 amino acids. CDR1 and CDR2 (germline): SGHNT, YYREEE (reference sequence). The CDR3 region is CASSLGGGGHTDTQYF. The CDR3 DNA is TGTGCCAGCAGTCTCGGGGGCGGGGGACACACAGATACGCAGTATTTT.

This rearrangement joins TRBV19 to TRBJ2-1, with 13 bases lining up with TRBD2. V gave up 6 bases and J gave up 0 bases; unmatched junction bases: 11. Germline V CDR1 and CDR2: LNHDA, SQIVND (reference sequence). This CDR3 spans 19 amino acids. The CDR3 protein is CASSRTSGGYTFSYNEQFF. Here the CDR3 DNA reads TGTGCCAGTAGCCGGACTAGCGGGGGATATACCTTCTCCTACAATGAGCAGTTCTTC.

This chain connects TRBV16 to TRBJ2-1; D ambiguous. In germline, CDR1 is KGHSY, CDR2 FQNENV. The CDR3 contains 11 residues. The germline V and J ends were trimmed by 4 bases and 6 bases, with 4 bases remaining between them. CDR3 region: CASSPFNEQFF. The CDR3 coding sequence is TGTGCCAGCAGCCCATTCAATGAGCAGTTCTTC.

The chain couples TRBV4-1 to TRBJ1-6; D not certain. The CDR3 covers 17 residues. CDR1 is MGHRA and CDR2 is YSYEKL in the germline V gene. Trimming took 1 base from V and 4 from J, leaving 14 bases between them. In nucleotides, the CDR3 is TGCGCCAGCAGCCAAGGCGTTCCGGAGGGATATAATTCACCCCTCCACTTT. This translates into CASSQGVPEGYNSPLHF.

The chain joins TRBV19 to TRBJ2-2; D gene unclear. CDR1 is LNHDA, CDR2 SQIVND, per germline (reference sequence). V was pared by 1 base and J by 7 bases, with 7 bases between. The CDR3 is made up of 13 amino acids. CDR3: CASSIGLSGELFF. CDR3 bases: TGTGCCAGTAGTATAGGCCTTAGCGGGGAGCTGTTTTTT.

V gene TRBV6-5 combines with J gene TRBJ2-2, with 8 bases that match TRBD1. The length of the CDR3 is 14 residues. CDR1 and CDR2 (germline): MNHEY, SVGAGI. J gave up 7 bases and V 5 bases, and 6 bases lay outside the gene matches. CDR3 region: CASSTGGTIGELFF. In DNA form, the CDR3 reads TGTGCCAGCAGTACAGGGGGTACGATCGGGGAGCTGTTTTTT.

The gene calls are TRBV7-9 and TRBJ2-3, with D perhaps matching TRBD1 (6 bases). Trimming took 5 bases from V and 4 from J, leaving 19 bases between them. This CDR3 is 16 amino acids long. From germline, CDR1 is SEHNR and CDR2 FQNEAQ (reference sequence). The CDR3 DNA sequence: TGTGCCAGCAGCGACCCACAGGGATTCAACCCAGATACGCAGTATTTT. Amino acid sequence: CASSDPQGFNPDTQYF.

The chain has TRBV3-1 (or the pseudogene TRBV3-2) and TRBJ2-5; 10 bases match TRBD2. Per germline, CDR1 LGHDT and CDR2 YNNKEL (reference sequence). The J segment lost 5 bases and the V segment lost 5 bases, leaving 17 bases of the junction unmatched. This CDR3 has 18 residues. The CDR3 DNA reads TGTGCCAGCAGCTCTGGAGGTGTTAGCGGGGGGCCTAGGGAGACCCAGTACTTC. Protein: CASSSGGVSGGPRETQYF.

The chain links TRBV6-2 or TRBV6-3 to TRBJ1-1; 8 nucleotides agree with TRBD1. Germline V gene lookup returns CDR1 MNHEY and CDR2 SVGEGT. This CDR3 is built from 17 residues. J gave up 6 bases and V 6 bases, and 18 bases lay outside the gene matches. CDR3 residues: CASSLGQALSFPSEAFF. The CDR3 bases are TGTGCCAGCAGCCTGGGACAGGCTTTGAGTTTTCCCTCTGAAGCTTTCTTT.

The V call is TRBV12-5, the J call TRBJ2-6; 7 bases line up with TRBD1. CDR1 is LGHNT and CDR2 is FRNRAP in the germline V gene. V was clipped by 0 bases and J by 0 bases; unmatched bases: 14. CDR3 length equals 21 residues. CDR3 sequence reads: CASGLVDRVWASNSGANVLTF. Written as DNA, the CDR3 is TGTGCTAGTGGTTTGGTCGACAGGGTTTGGGCCTCAAACTCTGGGGCCAACGTCCTGACTTTC.

This chain connects TRBV7-6 to TRBJ2-7; 7 bases line up with TRBD1. Germline CDR1 reads SGHVS; CDR2 reads FNYEAQ. The CDR3 spans 15 residues. J gave up 1 base and V 1 base, and 4 bases lay outside the gene matches. For the CDR3, the DNA is TGTGCCAGCAGCTTAGGACAGGGTATGTCCTACGAGCAGTACTTC. Its translation is CASSLGQGMSYEQYF.

The V call is TRBV11-2, the J call TRBJ1-2; D is ambiguous. CDR1 SGHAT and CDR2 FQNNGV come from the germline V gene. V dropped 1 base and J dropped 6 bases, with 18 bases sitting between them. The CDR3 has 16 amino acids. The CDR3 spells CASSLGQTLSLHGYTF. As DNA, the CDR3 is TGTGCCAGCAGCTTAGGACAAACCCTTTCCCTACATGGCTACACCTTC.

The chain combines TRBV19 with TRBJ1-5; no reliable D call. Germline-derived CDR1 and CDR2 are LNHDA and SQIVND (reference sequence). The length of the CDR3 is 15 residues. Trimming pared 8 bases from V and 3 bases from J, leaving 17 bases between. The CDR3 sequence is CASCVWASSNQPQHF. The CDR3 bases are TGTGCCAGTTGTGTGTGGGCGAGTTCCAATCAGCCCCAGCATTTT.

CDR3 DNA sequence: TGTGCCAGCAGCCCCGATGTAGCAGATACGCAGTATTTT. The encoded protein is CASSPDVADTQYF. The chain joins TRBV7-9 to TRBJ2-3; no clear D gene. V was pared by 5 bases and J by 4 bases, with 10 bases between. Germline CDR1 SEHNR, CDR2 FQNEAQ (reference sequence). The CDR3 spans 13 residues.

This sequence joins TRBV20-1 and TRBJ1-5, with D unresolved. Germline V gene data show CDR1 as DFQATT and CDR2 as SNEGSKA (reference sequence). V was trimmed by 3 bases and J by 4 bases, leaving 16 bases between them. This CDR3 has 15 residues. CDR3 region: CSASREGGRNQPQHF. As DNA, the CDR3 is TGCAGTGCTAGTAGGGAGGGTGGAAGGAATCAGCCCCAGCATTTT.

This chain joins TRBV14 and TRBJ2-7; tentatively, D is TRBD1 (6 bases). V was clipped by 6 bases and J by 1 base, with 13 bases between them. This CDR3 contains 14 residues. Germline loops: CDR1 SGHDN, CDR2 FVKESK. The CDR3, as DNA: TGTGCCAGCAGTCAGACAGGTTTATCCTACGAGCAGTACTTC. This sequence encodes CASSQTGLSYEQYF.

The chain has TRBV27 and TRBJ2-3; D unclear. Trimming took 8 bases from V and 7 from J, leaving 13 bases between them. The CDR3 has 12 residues. The V gene's germline CDR1 is MNHEY and CDR2 SMNVEV (reference sequence). The CDR3 sequence: CASRNSRNTQYF. As DNA, the CDR3 is TGTGCCAGCCGTAACTCGAGGAATACGCAGTATTTT.